Listed here are 14 T cell receptor beta chains from one sample, sequenced in a study of lymphopenia after photon versus proton radiotherapy. Using immunoSEQ multiplex PCR, the repertoire was profiled, and TCRdb retains in-frame clones only, with some absent. The sample has some 55,000 clones, 65% to 85% seen once. Sequencing was performed on peripheral blood, taken from a patient treated with photon-based radiotherapy. The receptor set was obtained from a man over 45 with gastric cancer.

The J gene is TRBJ2-3, the V gene TRBV2; TRBD1 aligns across 10 bases. There are 16 residues in the CDR3. Germline V CDR1 and CDR2: SNHLY, FYNNEI. V gave up 8 bases and J gave up 8 bases; unmatched junction bases: 16. This CDR3 is CASASRGQGSKATQYF. CDR3 DNA sequence: TGTGCCAGCGCCAGCCGGGGACAGGGGTCCAAGGCTACGCAGTATTTT.

V usage is TRBV6-1 and J usage is TRBJ1-1, with no clear D. This CDR3 region has 12 residues. Germline V gives CDR1 MNHNS, CDR2 SASEGT. The V gene lost 9 bases and the J gene lost 1 base, with 9 bases spanning the gap. Written as DNA, the CDR3 is TGTGCCAGTATCGTAGGGAACACTGAAGCTTTCTTT. Translated, it gives CASIVGNTEAFF.

This clone was counted a few times. V usage is TRBV5-1 and J usage is TRBJ1-3, with 10 positions matching TRBD1. The CDR3 is 18 amino acids. V lost 6 bases and J lost 0; bases outside the gene matches: 12. Germline CDR1 reads SGHRS; CDR2 reads YFSETQ. The CDR3 loop reads CASTGDRGPNSSGNTIYF. In DNA form, the CDR3 reads TGCGCCAGCACCGGGGACAGGGGCCCGAATAGCTCTGGAAACACCATATATTTT.

This clone was seen a single time. The chain couples TRBV19 to TRBJ2-2, with D perhaps TRBD1 (6 bases). Trimming pared 5 bases from V and 1 base from J, leaving 14 bases between. CDR1 and CDR2 from the germline V gene are LNHDA and SQIVND (reference sequence). The CDR3 covers 16 residues. The CDR3 region is CASSVQGRGNTGELFF. CDR3 sequence (DNA): TGTGCCAGTAGTGTACAGGGTCGAGGGAACACCGGGGAGCTGTTTTTT.

The chain uses TRBV10-3 and TRBJ2-2; 7 bases are a match to TRBD2. The CDR3 covers 13 residues. Germline V gene data show CDR1 as ENHRY and CDR2 as SYGVKD. V gave up 3 bases and J gave up 5 bases; unmatched junction bases: 0. Here the CDR3 reads CAISDGGTGELFF. The CDR3 coding sequence is TGTGCCATCAGTGACGGGGGGACCGGGGAGCTGTTTTTT.

The chain joins TRBV15 to TRBJ2-2; 7 bases match TRBD1. CDR1 is LNHNV, CDR2 YYDKDF, per germline (reference sequence). V shed 2 bases and J 4 bases; nucleotides not matched to a gene: 10. The CDR3 is 17 residues long. This CDR3 is CATSRNRQGRATGELFF. Here the CDR3 DNA reads TGTGCCACCAGCAGAAACCGACAGGGTCGGGCCACCGGGGAGCTGTTTTTT.

The V and J genes are TRBV5-4 and TRBJ2-1; 10 bases map to TRBD2. Looked up from germline, CDR1 is SGHNT and CDR2 is YYREEE (reference sequence). The CDR3 loop spans 18 amino acids. The V and J ends lost 4 bases and 7 bases, in that order; junction bases with no gene match: 17. CDR3 DNA sequence: TGTGCCAGCAGCCGAGAAGGGCTAGCGGGAGACCTCTGGAATGAGCAGTTCTTC. Amino acids: CASSREGLAGDLWNEQFF.

This rearrangement joins TRBV27 to TRBJ2-2, with TRBD1 matching over 7 bases. V lost 6 bases and J lost 0; bases outside the gene matches: 4. The V gene's germline CDR1 is MNHEY and CDR2 SMNVEV (reference sequence). CDR3 size: 15 residues. The CDR3 region is CASRSQGANTGELFF. The CDR3 DNA reads as TGTGCCAGCAGAAGCCAGGGGGCGAACACCGGGGAGCTGTTTTTT.

The chain uses TRBV7-9 and TRBJ2-2; 8 bases are a match to TRBD1. There are 14 residues in the CDR3. The germline gives CDR1 SEHNR, CDR2 FQNEAQ (reference sequence). Germline trimming cut 5 bases from V and 4 bases from J; bases unmatched to any gene: 3. Here the CDR3 reads CASSLQGATGELFF. As DNA, the CDR3 is TGTGCCAGCAGCCTCCAGGGGGCCACCGGGGAGCTGTTTTTT.

This clone was counted once. V is TRBV7-9 and J is TRBJ2-7; D is unresolved. Per germline, CDR1 SEHNR and CDR2 FQNEAQ (reference sequence). Trimming pared 0 bases from V and 2 bases from J, leaving 5 bases between. The length of the CDR3 is 13 residues. The CDR3 loop reads CASSLAGPYEQYF. Here the CDR3 DNA reads TGTGCCAGCAGCTTAGCGGGTCCCTACGAGCAGTACTTC.

Sample share makes this clone medium-sized. Distinct nucleotide sequences in the sample also encode this CDR3. The chain couples TRBV19 to TRBJ2-7; D might be TRBD1 (6 bases). V was shortened by 2 bases and J by 1 base, with 6 bases between the two germline ends. The V gene's germline CDR1 is LNHDA and CDR2 SQIVND (reference sequence). This CDR3 has 13 residues. CDR3 bases: TGTGCCAGTAGTATAACAGGGTCCTACGAGCAGTACTTC. Its protein is CASSITGSYEQYF.

CDR3 protein: CASRGTGETRAGELFF. In DNA form, the CDR3 reads TGTGCCAGCAGAGGGACAGGGGAAACCCGGGCCGGGGAGCTGTTTTTT. V and J are TRBV28 and TRBJ2-2; the match to TRBD1 covers 10 bases. This CDR3 has 16 residues. Unmatched junction bases numbered 10, after V lost 6 bases and J lost 6 bases. Germline V CDR1 and CDR2: MDHEN, SYDVKM.

V gene TRBV10-2 combines with J gene TRBJ1-2, with D perhaps TRBD1 (6 bases). Germline lookup yields CDR1 WSHSY and CDR2 SAAADI. V shed 3 bases and J shed 7 bases, with 15 bases lying between them. This CDR3 is built from 14 residues. The CDR3 loop reads CASSEGTGLVGYTF. CDR3 sequence (DNA): TGCGCCAGCAGTGAAGGCACAGGGCTGGTTGGCTACACCTTC.

The chain is built from TRBV5-4 and TRBJ2-7; the match to TRBD2 covers 8 bases. Germline V gene sequence: CDR1 SGHNT, CDR2 YYREEE (reference sequence). The CDR3 extends over 15 amino acids. The junction had 8 bases not matched to a gene; V was cut back by 4 bases and J by 2 bases. CDR3 residues: CASSHGGVAPYEQYF. The CDR3 DNA follows: TGTGCCAGCAGCCACGGGGGGGTAGCCCCCTACGAGCAGTACTTC. The full variable domain, its missing parts supplied by reference TRBV5-4 and TRBJ2-7, is ETGVTQSPTHLIKTRGQQVTLRCSSQSGHNTVSWYQQALGQGPQFIFQYYREEENGRGNFPPRFSGLQFPNYSSELNVNALELDDSALYLCASSHGGVAPYEQYFGPGTRLTVT.